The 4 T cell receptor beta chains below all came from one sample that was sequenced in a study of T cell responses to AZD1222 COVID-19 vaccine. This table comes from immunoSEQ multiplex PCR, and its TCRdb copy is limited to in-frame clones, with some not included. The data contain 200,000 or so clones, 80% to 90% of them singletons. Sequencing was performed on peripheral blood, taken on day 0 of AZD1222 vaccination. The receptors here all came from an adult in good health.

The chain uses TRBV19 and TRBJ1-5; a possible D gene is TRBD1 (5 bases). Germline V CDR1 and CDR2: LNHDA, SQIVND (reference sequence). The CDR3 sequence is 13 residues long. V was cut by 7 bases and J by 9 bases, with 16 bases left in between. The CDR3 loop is CASTLGVNRPQHF. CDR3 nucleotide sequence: TGTGCCAGTACCCTGGGGGTCAACCGGCCCCAGCATTTT.

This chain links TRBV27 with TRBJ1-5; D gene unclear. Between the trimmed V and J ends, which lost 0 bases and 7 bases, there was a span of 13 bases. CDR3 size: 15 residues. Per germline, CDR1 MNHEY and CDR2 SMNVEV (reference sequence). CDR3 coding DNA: TGTGCCAGCAGTTTATCTTGGGGTGTAGGGCAGCCCCAGCATTTT. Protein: CASSLSWGVGQPQHF.

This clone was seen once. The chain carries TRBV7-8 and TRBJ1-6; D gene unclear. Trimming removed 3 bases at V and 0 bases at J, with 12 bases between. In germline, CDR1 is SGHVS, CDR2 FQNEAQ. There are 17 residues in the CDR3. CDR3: CASSFWQFSSYNSPLHF. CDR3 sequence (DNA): TGTGCCAGCAGCTTTTGGCAGTTCAGCTCCTATAATTCACCCCTCCACTTT.

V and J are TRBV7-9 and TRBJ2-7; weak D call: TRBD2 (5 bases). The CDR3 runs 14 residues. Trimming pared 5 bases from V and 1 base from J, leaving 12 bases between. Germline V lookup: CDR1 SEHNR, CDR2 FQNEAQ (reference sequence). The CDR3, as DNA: TGTGCCAGCAGCCGGGGAACGGATTCCTACGAGCAGTACTTC. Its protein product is CASSRGTDSYEQYF.